These 30 T cell receptor beta chains share one sample of origin, sequenced in a study of CD8+ T cells in alopecia areata. Treatment denoted: oral pan-JAK inhibitor, 5-10 mg twice daily. Sequencing templates came from extracted RNA that was reverse transcribed into cDNA. Some clones are missing from TCRdb's copy, which holds only in-frame ones; the method was immunoSEQ multiplex PCR. The sample yields 270,000 or so clones, 58% seen once. Sequenced material: CD4+ T cells sorted from blood, taken at week 24, from a patient treated with tofacitinib. The receptors here all came from a human donor with alopecia areata.

CDR3 residues: CASSLGEQGADGYTF. The CDR3 region has the DNA TGTGCCAGCAGCTTAGGGGAACAGGGAGCGGATGGCTACACCTTC. The chain carries TRBV7-9 and TRBJ1-2, with D maybe TRBD1 (6 bases). The CDR3 totals 15 residues. Germline assignment: CDR1 SEHNR and CDR2 FQNEAQ (reference sequence). Trimming left V 1 base short and J 6 bases short, with 15 bases between.

This clone was counted only a few times. The chain combines TRBV7-2 with TRBJ2-3; 13 nucleotides agree with TRBD2. V gave up 5 bases and J gave up 14 bases; unmatched junction bases: 10. CDR3 length: 14 residues. Germline assignment: CDR1 SGHTA and CDR2 FQGNSA. CDR3 nucleotides: TGTGCCAGCAGCCCGCGGACTAGCGGGGGCCCGGGGTATTTT. Its translation is CASSPRTSGGPGYF.

In DNA, the CDR3 is TGTGCCTGGAGTGTAGGTAGGGTTACTGAAGCTTTCTTT. Amino acid sequence: CAWSVGRVTEAFF. The chain is built from TRBV30 and TRBJ1-1, with D hard to call. The CDR3 totals 13 residues. V dropped 0 bases and J dropped 5 bases, with 10 bases sitting between them. Germline V gene data show CDR1 as GTSNPN and CDR2 as SVGIG (reference sequence).

The chain carries TRBV7-2 and TRBJ2-5, with D possibly being TRBD2 (5 bases). This CDR3 spans 15 amino acids. Trimming cost V 3 bases and J 5 bases, with 16 bases left between them. Germline V gene lookup returns CDR1 SGHTA and CDR2 FQGNSA. The CDR3 is CASSFFGEIAETQYF. CDR3 in DNA: TGTGCCAGCAGCTTTTTCGGGGAGATTGCGGAGACCCAGTACTTC.

This clone was found a few times. This chain uses TRBV7-9 with TRBJ1-3, with 8 bases fitting TRBD1. This CDR3 is 17 amino acids long. Germline CDR1 reads SEHNR; CDR2 reads FQNEAQ (reference sequence). V was pared by 3 bases and J by 3 bases, with 10 bases of the junction left unmatched. The CDR3 spells CASSFTSGGSDGNTIYF. The CDR3 nucleotides are TGTGCCAGCAGCTTCACCTCAGGGGGCTCGGATGGAAACACCATATATTTT.

The rearrangement joins TRBV4-1 to TRBJ1-2, with 9 bases identical to TRBD1. Germline lookup yields CDR1 MGHRA and CDR2 YSYEKL. The J segment lost 8 bases and the V segment lost 5 bases, leaving 6 bases of the junction unmatched. The CDR3 is made up of 13 amino acids. The DNA for the CDR3 is TGCGCCAGCAGCTTGGGACAGGGTTTGGGCTACACCTTC. This encodes CASSLGQGLGYTF.

The V gene is TRBV5-4, the J gene TRBJ2-1, with D perhaps matching TRBD1 or TRBD2 (7 bases each). The germline V gene has CDR1 SGHNT and CDR2 YYREEE (reference sequence). Trimming pared 0 bases from V and 7 bases from J, leaving 17 bases between. The CDR3 spans 16 residues. CDR3 bases: TGTGCCAGCAGCTTGGCCGAGGGGAGGGGGCCGAATGAGCAGTTCTTC. Translating gives CASSLAEGRGPNEQFF.

The genes are TRBV5-6 and TRBJ1-1, with 7 bases that match TRBD1. Germline V CDR1 and CDR2: SGHDT, YYEEEE. Trimming took 7 bases from V and 8 from J; bases not matched to a gene: 11. This CDR3 region has 13 residues. The CDR3 DNA reads TGTGCCAGCCACAAGGTAGGGGGCGCGGAAGCTTTCTTT. Translating it yields CASHKVGGAEAFF. Together with reference TRBV5-6 and TRBJ1-1, the CDR3 gives the full variable domain: DAGVTQSPTHLIKTRGQQVTLRCSPKSGHDTVSWYQQALGQGPQFIFQYYEEEERQRGNFPDRFSGHQFPNYSSELNVNALLLGDSALYLCASHKVGGAEAFFGQGTRLTVV.

The chain recombines TRBV4-1 with TRBJ2-5; D gene uncertain. The germline V gene encodes CDR1 MGHRA and CDR2 YSYEKL. Trimming took 4 bases from V and 1 from J, leaving 7 bases between them. The CDR3 loop spans 13 amino acids. The CDR3 here is CASSPPTQETQYF. The CDR3 nucleotides read TGCGCCAGCAGCCCCCCGACCCAAGAGACCCAGTACTTC.

The chain has TRBV14 and TRBJ2-4; tentatively, D is TRBD2 (5 bases). The CDR3 length is 11 residues. Germline V gene data show CDR1 as SGHDN and CDR2 as FVKESK. Trimming shortened V by 7 bases and J by 8 bases, and 9 bases separated the two germline ends. The DNA for the CDR3 is TGTGCCAGCACGAACGGGGACATTCAGTACTTC. Translating it yields CASTNGDIQYF.

This clone occurred a few times. V is TRBV5-1 and J is TRBJ2-5, with D possibly matching TRBD1 (6 bases). Trimming removed 4 bases from V and 1 base from J, with 11 bases in between. Germline lookup yields CDR1 SGHRS and CDR2 YFSETQ. The CDR3 sequence is 14 residues long. CDR3 nucleotides: TGCGCCAGCAGCGATGCCAGGGGCCAAGAGACCCAGTACTTC. Its protein is CASSDARGQETQYF.

V and J are TRBV12-5 and TRBJ2-3; D remains unclear. The V gene's germline CDR1 is LGHNT and CDR2 FRNRAP. The CDR3 is 12 residues long. V was shortened by 5 bases and J by 4 bases, with 7 bases between the two germline ends. Here the CDR3 DNA reads TGTGCTAGTGGTAACCTCCCAGATACGCAGTATTTT. It encodes CASGNLPDTQYF.

V gene TRBV29-1 combines with J gene TRBJ1-5; D not certain. Germline assignment: CDR1 SQVTM and CDR2 ANQGSEA. Trimming took off 4 bases at V and 3 bases at J, with 10 bases between the two ends. The CDR3 sequence is 13 residues long. The CDR3 spells CSVAQNLNQPQHF. CDR3 coding DNA: TGCAGCGTTGCTCAGAACCTCAATCAGCCCCAGCATTTT.

This clone has only a few counts. This chain links TRBV28 with TRBJ2-2; D remains unclear. Trimming shortened V by 3 bases and J by 7 bases, and 6 bases separated the two germline ends. The CDR3 spans 12 residues. The germline gives CDR1 MDHEN, CDR2 SYDVKM. The DNA for the CDR3 is TGTGCCAGCAGTTTCCGTCTCGGGGAGCTGTTTTTT. This encodes CASSFRLGELFF. The full variable domain, in which reference TRBV28 and TRBJ2-2 provide the parts outside the CDR3, is DVKVTQSSRYLVKRTGEKVFLECVQDMDHENMFWYRQDPGLGLRLIYFSYDVKMKEKGDIPEGYSVSREKKERFSLILESASTNQTSMYLCASSFRLGELFFGEGSRLTVL.

Of note for this clone: At the DNA level, this CDR3 is encoded by other sequences in the same sample as well. V gene TRBV5-6 combines with J gene TRBJ2-2; no firm D call. Germline CDR1 is SGHDT and CDR2 is YYEEEE. This CDR3 comprises 13 residues. The V end was cut by 0 bases, the J end by 5 bases, with 5 bases between. The CDR3 reads CASSLAGTGELFF. Here the CDR3 DNA reads TGTGCCAGCAGCTTGGCTGGGACCGGGGAGCTGTTTTTT.

V usage is TRBV29-1 and J usage is TRBJ1-1; D is unclear. The CDR3 extends over 13 amino acids. Germline V gene lookup returns CDR1 SQVTM and CDR2 ANQGSEA. Trimming took off 4 bases at V and 0 bases at J, with 9 bases between the two ends. The CDR3 DNA reads TGCAGCGTTGGTCTGGTAGTGAACACTGAAGCTTTCTTT. It translates to CSVGLVVNTEAFF.

The chain combines TRBV20-1 with TRBJ1-2, with D uncertain. Trimming removed 0 bases at V and 5 bases at J, with 4 bases between. CDR3 length equals 11 residues. Germline V gives CDR1 DFQATT, CDR2 SNEGSKA (reference sequence). CDR3 region: CSARDTYGYTF. The CDR3 DNA sequence: TGCAGTGCTAGAGACACATATGGCTACACCTTC.

V and J are TRBV20-1 and TRBJ2-7; 8 positions match TRBD1. The germline CDR1 and CDR2 sequences are DFQATT and SNEGSKA (reference sequence). This CDR3 spans 11 amino acids. V trimming: 5 bases; J trimming: 6 bases; junction bases outside the gene matches: 3. The CDR3 is CSAADRAEQYF. For the CDR3, the DNA is TGCAGTGCTGCGGACAGGGCCGAGCAGTACTTC.

This chain joins TRBV7-9 and TRBJ1-5; no firm D call. Germline CDR1 and CDR2: SEHNR and FQNEAQ (reference sequence). Between the trimmed V and J ends, which lost 5 bases and 5 bases, there was a span of 7 bases. This CDR3 spans 12 amino acids. The CDR3 nucleotides are TGTGCCAGCAGCGAAGACGATCAGCCCCAGCATTTT. It encodes CASSEDDQPQHF.

The sample holds a few counts of this clone. V is TRBV2 and J is TRBJ2-7; possible D gene TRBD2, 6 bases. Germline CDR1 SNHLY, CDR2 FYNNEI. The V and J ends lost 6 bases and 3 bases respectively, with 18 bases between them. There are 15 residues in the CDR3. This CDR3 reads CASRVWRDAGYEQYF. CDR3 nucleotides: TGTGCCAGCAGGGTGTGGCGGGACGCCGGCTACGAGCAGTACTTC.

This clone was seen once. This rearrangement joins TRBV7-9 to TRBJ1-2; 7 bases agree with TRBD1. V lost 5 bases and J lost 8; bases outside the gene matches: 5. The CDR3 consists of 12 residues. The germline V gene encodes CDR1 SEHNR and CDR2 FQNEAQ (reference sequence). CDR3 nucleotide sequence: TGTGCCAGCAGCCGCAACAGGGGCGGCTACACCTTC. Residues: CASSRNRGGYTF.

This chain links TRBV5-6 with TRBJ2-7, with no clear D. V was cut by 0 bases and J by 4 bases, with 17 bases left in between. CDR1 is SGHDT and CDR2 is YYEEEE in the germline V gene. The CDR3 consists of 16 residues. This chain's CDR3 is CASSLDPDPLSYEQYF. Written as DNA, the CDR3 is TGTGCCAGCAGCTTGGATCCGGATCCCTTATCTTACGAGCAGTACTTC.

The gene calls are TRBV2 and TRBJ1-6; D remains ambiguous. V was cut by 3 bases and J by 18 bases, with 18 bases left in between. The CDR3 covers 13 residues. In germline, CDR1 is SNHLY, CDR2 FYNNEI. Here the CDR3 reads CASSERMAPLAHF. CDR3 in DNA: TGTGCCAGCAGTGAGAGGATGGCACCACTAGCCCACTTT.

The chain uses TRBV4-2 and TRBJ2-1; D gene unclear. V gave up 4 bases and J gave up 8 bases, with 12 bases separating them. The CDR3 totals 13 residues. Germline V gives CDR1 LGHNA, CDR2 YNFKEQ. The CDR3 loop reads CASSRNRRDEQFF. DNA for the CDR3: TGTGCCAGCAGCCGCAATAGAAGGGATGAGCAGTTCTTC.

DNA for the CDR3: TGTGCCATCAGTGAGCTGGGTGCGAGTCAGCCCCAGCATTTT. Amino acid sequence: CAISELGASQPQHF. V gene TRBV10-3 combines with J gene TRBJ1-5; no firm D call. V was clipped by 2 bases and J by 6 bases, with 11 bases between them. Germline V gene data show CDR1 as ENHRY and CDR2 as SYGVKD. The CDR3 is 14 residues long.

The genes are TRBV27 and TRBJ1-4; D gene uncertain. The V gene's germline CDR1 is MNHEY and CDR2 SMNVEV (reference sequence). This CDR3 region has 15 residues. V lost 5 bases to trimming and J lost 6 bases, with 16 bases between them. The CDR3, as DNA: TGTGCCAGCAGTCCGCGGGTCCCCCGGGATGAAAAACTGTTTTTT. It specifies CASSPRVPRDEKLFF.

This clone was seen a handful of times. The rearrangement uses TRBV11-2 and TRBJ1-3; the D gene is possibly TRBD1 (5 bases). The ends were cut back, 5 bases at V and 3 bases at J, with 14 bases in the middle. The CDR3 is made up of 15 amino acids. Germline V lookup: CDR1 SGHAT, CDR2 FQNNGV. This CDR3 reads CASSRDGQFGNTIYF. The CDR3 bases are TGTGCCAGCAGCCGGGACGGACAATTTGGAAACACCATATATTTT.

V usage is TRBV2 and J usage is TRBJ2-3; 9 bases line up with TRBD1. The germline gives CDR1 SNHLY, CDR2 FYNNEI. Trimming cost V 7 bases and J 4 bases; bases outside gene matches: 6. The CDR3 extends over 14 amino acids. The CDR3 protein is CASMSTGGADTQYF. The CDR3 DNA reads as TGTGCCAGCATGTCGACAGGGGGGGCAGATACGCAGTATTTT. Combining the CDR3 with reference TRBV2 and TRBJ2-3 gives the whole variable domain EPEVTQTPSHQVTQMGQEVILRCVPISNHLYFYWYRQILGQKVEFLVSFYNNEISEKSEIFDDQFSVERPDGSNFTLKIRSTKLEDSAMYFCASMSTGGADTQYFGPGTRLTVL.

The CDR3 nucleotides read TGTTCGACAGGACTCTATGGCTACACCTTC. Residues: CSTGLYGYTF. The chain is built from TRBV25-1 and TRBJ1-2, with D perhaps matching TRBD1 (6 bases). Germline CDR1 reads MGHDK; CDR2 reads SYGVNS. The CDR3 extends over 10 amino acids.

The V and J genes are TRBV7-3 and TRBJ2-3, with a weak D call TRBD1 (5 bases). V shed 5 bases and J shed 4 bases, with 10 bases lying between them. This CDR3 has 13 residues. CDR1 and CDR2 from the germline V gene are SGHTA and FQGTGA. Written as DNA, the CDR3 is TGTGCCAGCAGCCCACCAGGGTCAGATACGCAGTATTTT. This gives the protein CASSPPGSDTQYF.